This paragraph covers one TCR beta chain sequence. This sample is part of a study of blood T cell repertoires in COVID-19. Study in general: Acute and convalescent COVID-19 samples came from the United States, Italy and Spain.

The CDR3 is made up of 16 amino acids. V lost 2 bases and J lost 3, with 16 bases in between. Original processing methods: Researchers report that nucleated cell counts were estimated from reference gene primer amplification. The assay was immunoSEQ multiplex PCR, and TCRdb's table has in-frame clones only and misses some. V and J calls and clone size are as listed in that table; D and trimming were resolved from the DNA. The sample contains roughly 46,000 clones, 85% to 90% of which appear only once. Ages ranged from about 18 to 89 years, with residence in about two dozen US areas. The sequencing input was PBMCs or T cells enriched from blood (not recorded which). This TCR derives from a woman between 50 and 59 years old who had recovered from COVID-19. The chain uses TRBV23-1 and TRBJ2-5, with D perhaps TRBD1 (5 bases). TRBV23-1 carries the ORF label, with uncertain function. This chain's CDR3 is CASSQGASSPKETQYF. The CDR3 nucleotides read TGCGCCAGCAGTCAAGGGGCGTCCTCCCCCAAAGAGACCCAGTACTTC.